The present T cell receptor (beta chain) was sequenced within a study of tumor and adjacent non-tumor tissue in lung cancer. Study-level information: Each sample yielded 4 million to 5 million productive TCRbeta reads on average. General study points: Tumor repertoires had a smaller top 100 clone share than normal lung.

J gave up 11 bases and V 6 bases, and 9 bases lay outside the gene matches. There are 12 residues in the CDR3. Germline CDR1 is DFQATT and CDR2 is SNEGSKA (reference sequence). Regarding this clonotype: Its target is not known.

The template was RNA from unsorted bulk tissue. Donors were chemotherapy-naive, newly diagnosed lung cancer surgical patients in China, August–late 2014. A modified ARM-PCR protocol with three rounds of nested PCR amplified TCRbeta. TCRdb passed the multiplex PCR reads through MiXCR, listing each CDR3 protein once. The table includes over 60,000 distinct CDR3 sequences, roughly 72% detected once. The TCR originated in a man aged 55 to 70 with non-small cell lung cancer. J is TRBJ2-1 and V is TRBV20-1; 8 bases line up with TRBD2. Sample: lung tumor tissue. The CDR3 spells CSANSGTDKQFF. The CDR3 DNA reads TGCAGTGCCAATAGCGGGACCGATAAGCAGTTCTTC.